These T cell receptor beta chains were read from a single sample in a study of radiation and T cells in renal cell carcinoma. Sequencing was performed with immunoSEQ multiplex PCR; in TCRdb, only in-frame clones are kept and a portion is missing. Among 150,000 to 200,000 clones listed, roughly 90% were seen once. Specimen: blood, collected from a patient whose treatment included radiotherapy and nephrectomy. The receptors stem from a woman in her forties or fifties with renal cell carcinoma. CDR3s include the opening cysteine and the closing phenylalanine or tryptophan. D genes are given only for firm matches. Some rows have no size entry. The others give once, few or many, or a class for an expanded clone.

TRBV18	-	TRBJ1-6	TRBD1	CASSLRTGGESNSPLHF	TGTGCCAGCTCACTCAGGACAGGGGGCGAAAGTAATTCACCCCTCCACTTT
TRBV19	-	TRBJ2-6	TRBD1	CASGFRTGGAGANVLTF	TGTGCCAGTGGATTCAGGACAGGGGGCGCTGGGGCCAACGTCCTGACTTTC
TRBV7-2	once	TRBJ1-3	-	CASTRRTASYSGNTIYF	TGTGCCAGCACCCGGAGGACGGCCTCCTACTCTGGAAACACCATATATTTT
TRBV29-1	-	TRBJ1-1	-	CSVTPLSNTEAFF	TGCAGCGTTACCCCCCTATCCAACACTGAAGCTTTCTTT
TRBV5-8	-	TRBJ1-2	TRBD1	CASSPGQGKVDYGYTF	TGTGCCAGCAGCCCGGGACAGGGAAAAGTGGACTATGGCTACACCTTC
TRBV5-1	-	TRBJ2-3	-	CASSMGTYTDTQYF	TGCGCCAGCAGCATGGGGACTTACACAGATACGCAGTATTTT
TRBV18	-	TRBJ2-1	-	CASSSDYGGNNEQFF	TGTGCCAGCTCATCCGACTATGGGGGTAACAATGAGCAGTTCTTC
TRBV7-2	-	TRBJ1-5	-	CASSYDRNQPQHF	TGTGCCAGCAGCTACGACAGAAATCAGCCCCAGCATTTT
TRBV5-1	-	TRBJ2-5	TRBD2	CASQTGLAVGETQYF	TGCGCCAGCCAGACCGGACTAGCGGTGGGGGAGACCCAGTACTTC
TRBV5-1	-	TRBJ2-2	-	CASSLSGGTGELFF	TGCGCCAGCAGCTTGAGTGGGGGGACCGGGGAGCTGTTTTTT
TRBV10-3	-	TRBJ2-3	-	CAISDDGDTQYF	TGTGCCATCAGTGATGACGGAGATACGCAGTATTTT
TRBV4-1	once	TRBJ1-4	-	CASSREPGLLNEKLFF	TGCGCCAGCAGCCGAGAGCCGGGACTGCTTAATGAAAAACTGTTTTTT
TRBV29-1	once	TRBJ1-4	-	CSVERGEKLFF	TGCAGCGTTGAGCGGGGTGAAAAACTGTTTTTT
TRBV6-5	-	TRBJ2-7	TRBD1	CASSQRRQGSYEQYF	TGTGCCAGCAGTCAGAGGCGACAGGGTTCCTACGAGCAGTACTTC
TRBV25-1	-	TRBJ1-4	TRBD1	CASATGGLREKLFF	TGTGCCAGCGCCACAGGGGGTTTGCGAGAAAAACTGTTTTTT
TRBV7-9	-	TRBJ2-5	TRBD1	CASRANQGQTQETQYF	TGTGCCAGCAGGGCAAACCAGGGACAGACCCAAGAGACCCAGTACTTC
TRBV5-1	-	TRBJ2-1	-	CASSLQGRRAYNEQFF	TGCGCCAGCAGCCTACAGGGCAGGAGGGCTTACAATGAGCAGTTCTTC
TRBV5-1	-	TRBJ2-5	-	CASSFSGTQETQYF	TGCGCCAGCAGCTTTTCAGGGACACAAGAGACCCAGTACTTC
TRBV5-8	-	TRBJ2-7	-	CASSLSLGGAHEQYF	TGTGCCAGCAGCTTGAGTTTAGGGGGGGCCCACGAGCAGTACTTC
TRBV5-1	-	TRBJ2-2	-	CASQRTAANTGELFF	TGCGCCAGCCAGAGGACAGCTGCTAACACCGGGGAGCTGTTTTTT
TRBV6-1	-	TRBJ2-1	TRBD2	CASSEGLAGGSPLNEQFF	TGTGCCAGCAGTGAAGGACTAGCGGGGGGCTCCCCTCTAAATGAGCAGTTCTTC
TRBV4-1	-	TRBJ2-7	-	CASSQTTGNSYEQYF	TGCGCCAGCAGCCAAACCACAGGGAACTCCTACGAGCAGTACTTC
TRBV29-1	-	TRBJ1-1	-	CSVGTTKDTEAFF	TGCAGCGTGGGGACAACAAAGGACACTGAAGCTTTCTTT
TRBV6-5	-	TRBJ1-1	TRBD1	CASRAGQPNTEAFF	TGTGCCAGCAGAGCGGGACAGCCGAACACTGAAGCTTTCTTT
TRBV7-9	few	TRBJ1-5	-	CASSAADNQPQHF	TGTGCCAGCAGCGCCGCGGACAATCAGCCCCAGCATTTT
TRBV7-6	-	TRBJ2-7	TRBD1	CASSLGTGSLVYEQYF	TGTGCCAGCAGCCTTGGGACAGGGAGTTTGGTATACGAGCAGTACTTC
TRBV7-2	-	TRBJ2-7	-	CASSLGQPTSYEQYF	TGTGCCAGCAGCTTAGGACAGCCTACTTCCTACGAGCAGTACTTC
TRBV7-8	-	TRBJ2-3	-	CASSGLRDYTQYF	TGTGCCAGCAGCGGACTACGCGATTATACGCAGTATTTT
TRBV11-3	-	TRBJ2-1	TRBD2	CASSWSSRGDYNEQFF	TGTGCCAGCAGCTGGAGTTCTCGGGGGGATTACAATGAGCAGTTCTTC
TRBV9	-	TRBJ2-1	TRBD2	CASSPRGGGGLREQFF	TGTGCCAGCAGCCCACGGGGTGGCGGGGGGTTAAGGGAGCAGTTCTTC
TRBV11-2	-	TRBJ1-3	-	CASSLVSWSYSGNTIYF	TGTGCCAGCAGCTTAGTGTCTTGGTCCTACTCTGGAAACACCATATATTTT
TRBV6-5	-	TRBJ1-1	-	CASLRFSGTEAFF	TGTGCCAGCCTCCGGTTCTCTGGCACTGAAGCTTTCTTT
TRBV5-8	-	TRBJ1-6	-	CASSLGTENSPLHF	TGTGCCAGCAGCTTGGGGACAGAGAATTCACCCCTCCACTTT
TRBV19	-	TRBJ1-4	TRBD1	CASSRTGSKSTNEKLFF	TGTGCCAGTAGCCGGACAGGGTCGAAGTCAACTAATGAAAAACTGTTTTTT
TRBV2	-	TRBJ2-1	-	CASNPPSSYNEQFF	TGTGCCAGCAACCCCCCAAGCTCCTACAATGAGCAGTTCTTC
TRBV7-2	-	TRBJ1-4	-	CASSLVLQAGREKLFF	TGTGCCAGCAGCTTAGTACTGCAGGCAGGGAGGGAAAAACTGTTTTTT
TRBV7-3	-	TRBJ1-2	TRBD1	CASSFDRANYGYTF	TGTGCCAGCAGTTTTGACAGGGCTAACTATGGCTACACCTTC
TRBV7-9	-	TRBJ1-2	TRBD1	CASSPTRSYTGGENYGYTF	TGTGCCAGCAGCCCGACGCGATCCTATACAGGGGGAGAGAACTATGGCTACACCTTC
TRBV5-6	-	TRBJ2-5	TRBD1	CASSEQGDVGETQYF	TGTGCCAGCAGTGAACAGGGGGATGTGGGAGAGACCCAGTACTTC
TRBV18	-	TRBJ1-1	-	CASSPTGPNTEAFF	TGTGCCAGCTCACCTACGGGACCGAACACTGAAGCTTTCTTT
TRBV4-2	-	TRBJ2-1	-	CASSQPGTGNYNEQFF	TGTGCCAGCAGCCAACCCGGGACTGGTAACTACAATGAGCAGTTCTTC
TRBV6-1	-	TRBJ1-6	-	CASSEMTENSPLHF	TGTGCCAGCAGTGAAATGACTGAAAATTCACCCCTCCACTTT
TRBV18	-	TRBJ1-1	TRBD1	CASSPYTGAVGDTEAFF	TGTGCCAGCTCACCTTATACAGGGGCGGTTGGGGACACTGAAGCTTTCTTT
TRBV7-8	-	TRBJ2-5	-	CASSLEARGRETQYF	TGTGCCAGCAGCTTAGAGGCCAGGGGTAGGGAGACCCAGTACTTC
TRBV6-5	few	TRBJ2-7	-	CASRQGYEQYF	TGTGCCAGCAGACAGGGCTACGAGCAGTACTTC
TRBV30	-	TRBJ1-2	TRBD1	CARQGGADYGYTF	TGTGCCAGGCAGGGGGGCGCGGACTATGGCTACACCTTC
TRBV15	-	TRBJ1-5	-	CATSRESGTWQPQHF	TGTGCCACCAGCAGAGAGAGCGGAACGTGGCAGCCCCAGCATTTT
TRBV4-2	-	TRBJ2-2	-	CASSQGPGTGELFF	TGTGCCAGCAGCCAGGGGCCCGGGACCGGGGAGCTGTTTTTT
TRBV7-2	-	TRBJ1-5	-	CASSLEYSRNQPQHF	TGTGCCAGCAGCTTAGAGTATAGCCGCAATCAGCCCCAGCATTTT